This is a list of T cell receptor beta chains from one sample in a study of cytomegalovirus exposure and HLA in healthy donors. Assay: immunoSEQ multiplex PCR; the TCRdb copy retains only in-frame clones and omits some. Of some 86,000 clones in the sample, more than 75% are singletons; the top ten hold about 15%. Sample: PBMCs. The receptors were sampled from a woman aged 40 to 50 in good health and CMV-seropositive. Each CDR3 is given with its conserved first and last residue. Fields, in order: CDR3 protein, CDR3 DNA, clone size, J gene, D gene, V gene. The D gene is left open where the match is weak. Clone size is stated in some rows and not others, as once, few, many or a class when expanded.

cdr3_aa: CAISDLAGGIYEQYF; cdr3_nt: TGTGCCATCAGTGATCTAGCGGGGGGGATATACGAGCAGTACTTC; clone_size: NA; j_call: TRBJ2-7; d_call: TRBD2; v_call: TRBV10-3
cdr3_aa: CASSSTYEQYF; cdr3_nt: TGTGCCAGCAGCTCAACCTACGAGCAGTACTTC; clone_size: NA; j_call: TRBJ2-7; d_call: NA; v_call: TRBV5-4
cdr3_aa: CASRLGGNTEAFF; cdr3_nt: TGCGCCAGCCGACTGGGGGGGAACACTGAAGCTTTCTTT; clone_size: few; j_call: TRBJ1-1; d_call: NA; v_call: TRBV5-1
cdr3_aa: CASSQTLLQNTEAFF; cdr3_nt: TGCGCCAGCAGCCAAACATTGCTCCAGAACACTGAAGCTTTCTTT; clone_size: few; j_call: TRBJ1-1; d_call: NA; v_call: TRBV4-3
cdr3_aa: CASTTDGRASNEQFF; cdr3_nt: TGTGCCAGCACCACGGACGGGAGGGCCAGCAATGAGCAGTTCTTC; clone_size: NA; j_call: TRBJ2-1; d_call: TRBD2; v_call: TRBV28
cdr3_aa: CASSQVLGGAEITGNTIYF; cdr3_nt: TGCGCCAGCAGCCAAGTTCTAGGGGGCGCGGAGATAACTGGAAACACCATATATTTT; clone_size: NA; j_call: TRBJ1-3; d_call: TRBD1; v_call: TRBV4-3
cdr3_aa: CASSYWTSGMYEQYF; cdr3_nt: TGTGCCAGCAGTTATTGGACTAGCGGGATGTACGAGCAGTACTTC; clone_size: NA; j_call: TRBJ2-7; d_call: TRBD2; v_call: TRBV6-5
cdr3_aa: CASSPTGTANTGEQFF; cdr3_nt: TGTGCCAGCAGCCCGACAGGGACGGCCAATACGGGTGAGCAGTTCTTC; clone_size: NA; j_call: TRBJ2-1; d_call: TRBD1; v_call: TRBV11-3
cdr3_aa: CASTLQISYNSPLHF; cdr3_nt: TGTGCCAGCACCTTACAGATTTCCTATAATTCACCCCTCCACTTT; clone_size: NA; j_call: TRBJ1-6; d_call: NA; v_call: TRBV6-5
cdr3_aa: CASSPLGGRPESYTF; cdr3_nt: TGTGCCAGCAGCCCCTTGGGTGGGCGTCCAGAAAGCTACACCTTC; clone_size: NA; j_call: TRBJ1-2; d_call: NA; v_call: TRBV7-9